This entry concerns a single TCR beta chain. Its antigen is currently unknown. The data stem from a study of CD8 T cells in Susac syndrome. Whole-study results and caveats: The TCR sequencing and HLA analysis in the study involved a relatively small number of individuals, as the study acknowledged.

CD8+ and CD4+ T cells taken from blood had their TCR beta sequenced. FACS enriched CD8+ TEMRA cells, while bulk CD8+ and CD4+ were negatively isolated. Trimming took 6 bases from V and 2 from J, leaving 16 bases between them. The CDR3 extends over 15 amino acids. Germline CDR1 is SNHLY and CDR2 is FYNNEI. An input of roughly 0.45 to 1 ug of RNA was subjected to reverse transcription using random hexamers. Coverage of TCR beta CDR3 amplification by immunoSEQ multiplex PCR extended to 54 Vbeta and 13 Jbeta. Each CDR3 protein gets one entry after TCRdb re-called the immunoSEQ multiplex PCR reads with MiXCR. The profile shows about 160,000 distinct CDR3 sequences, about 91% of them singletons.

The clonotype comes from a human donor in good health. Sequences were obtained from CD4+ T cells from PBMCs. This chain joins TRBV2 and TRBJ1-2, with D unclear. The CDR3 loop is CASRPGPTSNYGYTF. The DNA of the CDR3 is TGTGCCAGCAGACCCGGGCCCACCTCAAACTATGGCTACACCTTC.